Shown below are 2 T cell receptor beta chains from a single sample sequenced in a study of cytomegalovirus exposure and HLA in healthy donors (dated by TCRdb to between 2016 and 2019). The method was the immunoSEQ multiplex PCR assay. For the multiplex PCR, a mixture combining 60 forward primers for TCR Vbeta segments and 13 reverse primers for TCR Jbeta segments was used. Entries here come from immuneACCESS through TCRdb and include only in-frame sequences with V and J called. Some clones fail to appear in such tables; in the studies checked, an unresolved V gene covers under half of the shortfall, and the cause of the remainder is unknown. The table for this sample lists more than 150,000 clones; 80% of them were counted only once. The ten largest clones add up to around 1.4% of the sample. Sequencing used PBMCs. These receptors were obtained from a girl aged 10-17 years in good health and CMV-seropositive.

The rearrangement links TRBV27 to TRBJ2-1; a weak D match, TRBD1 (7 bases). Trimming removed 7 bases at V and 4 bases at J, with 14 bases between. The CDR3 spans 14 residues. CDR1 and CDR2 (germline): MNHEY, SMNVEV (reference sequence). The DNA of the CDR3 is TGTGCCAGCACCTCACCAGGGGGGTACAATGAGCAGTTCTTC. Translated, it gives CASTSPGGYNEQFF.

The CDR3 region has the DNA TGTGCCAGCTCCCCCCGGGGGGACGAGCAGTACTTC. Translating gives CASSPRGDEQYF. The rearrangement joins TRBV18 to TRBJ2-7; 7 bases line up with TRBD2. Germline-derived CDR1 and CDR2 are KGHSH and LQKENI. With V trimmed by 6 bases and J by 5 bases, 4 bases remained unmatched. The CDR3 spans 12 residues.